A selection of T cell receptor beta chains follows, all from one sample in a study of cytomegalovirus exposure and HLA in healthy donors. Only in-frame clones appear in the TCRdb table, and some are missing; sequencing was by immunoSEQ multiplex PCR. This table holds 95,000 to 100,000 clones, 65% to 85% found once. The sample taken for sequencing was PBMCs. The receptors stem from a man between 45 and 60 years old in good health and CMV-seronegative. Both conserved end residues are part of each CDR3. A D gene is named only where the DNA matches it firmly. Rows give clone size only sometimes, using once, few, many, or a class for an expanded clone.

-	TRBV4-3	TRBJ2-5	many	TGCGCCAGCAGCCAAGATACCGGGAAAGAGACCCAGTACTTC	CASSQDTGKETQYF
TRBD1	TRBV28	TRBJ2-7	-	TGTGCCAGCCGGACAGGGATTGGCGAGCAGTACTTC	CASRTGIGEQYF
TRBD2	TRBV19	TRBJ2-1	-	TGTGCCAGTAGGCGGGGACTAGCGGGGAACAATGAGCAGTTCTTC	CASRRGLAGNNEQFF
-	TRBV5-1	TRBJ1-1	few	TGCGCCAGCAGCTTGGATGGGGGGGCAAGGGCTGAAGCTTTCTTT	CASSLDGGARAEAFF
-	TRBV6-6	TRBJ1-1	few	TGTGCCAGCAGTACCGGTGAAGCTTTCTTT	CASSTGEAFF
TRBD2	TRBV5-1	TRBJ2-1	few	TGCGCCAGCAGCTGGACTAGCAGTCTTAATGAGCAGTTCTTC	CASSWTSSLNEQFF
TRBD1	TRBV11-2	TRBJ1-2	-	TGTGCCAGCAGCTTAGATCGGGGGACAGGGGGCGGAGGCTACACCTTC	CASSLDRGTGGGGYTF
-	TRBV5-3	TRBJ2-1	-	TGTGCCAGAAGCTTAGGTTTGGCGGGATCCTACAATGAGCAGTTCTTC	CARSLGLAGSYNEQFF
TRBD1	TRBV5-1	TRBJ2-5	few	TGCGCCAGCGGGAGTCCTCAGGGGGTGTTCCAAGAGACCCAGTACTTC	CASGSPQGVFQETQYF
-	TRBV27	TRBJ1-2	-	TGTGCCAGCAGTCCGACATCAGGGTACTATGGCTACACCTTC	CASSPTSGYYGYTF
-	TRBV7-9	TRBJ1-2	-	TGTGCCAGCAGCTACCAAGGGGGAGTAGGGTATGGCTACACCTTC	CASSYQGGVGYGYTF
-	TRBV5-5	TRBJ2-7	-	TGTGCCAGCAGCTTGCAGACCTACGAGCAGTACTTC	CASSLQTYEQYF
-	TRBV29-1	TRBJ2-2	-	TGCAGCGTGGGTGAGAGAGGGTTGGACACCGGGGAGCTGTTTTTT	CSVGERGLDTGELFF